This TCR beta chain was obtained from a study of blood T cell repertoires in COVID-19. Trimming at V came to 1 base and at J to 11 bases, leaving 13 bases not matched to a gene. The germline V gene encodes CDR1 LGHNA and CDR2 YSLEER. CDR3 length: 16 amino acids. TCRdb's table, derived via immunoSEQ multiplex PCR, lists solely in-frame clones and lacks some. The profile shows about 260,000 clones, approximately 88% of them singletons. V usage is TRBV4-3 and J usage is TRBJ1-1, with 10 bases fitting TRBD1. Sequenced input: peripheral blood. The sequence was obtained from a woman in her 70s with COVID-19, enrolled during active disease. CDR3 DNA: TGCGCCAGCAGCCAAGCCCTCGGGACAGGGGTCCCTGGGGCTTTCTTT. Translating it yields CASSQALGTGVPGAFF.